The T cell receptor beta chain under discussion was sequenced for a study of cytomegalovirus exposure and HLA in healthy donors. On the study more broadly: An earlier analysis identified approximately 120 million unique TCR beta sequences in about 179 million T cells. Study findings and constraints: Through in vitro validation, three CMV-associated chains were shown to be specific for CMV antigens.

This clone was found once. Its specificity is unknown. The primer mix had 60 Vbeta and 13 Jbeta primers. The repertoire was sequenced with immunoSEQ multiplex PCR; TCRdb's copy has only in-frame clones and lacks some. This table holds around 180,000 clones, more than 65% found once. CDR3 length equals 16 residues. Losses at the gene ends were 4 bases for V and 0 bases for J; bases not matched to a gene: 7. In germline, CDR1 is MNHEY, CDR2 SMNVEV (reference sequence). The V call is TRBV27, the J call TRBJ2-7; 9 positions agree with TRBD2. Material: PBMCs. The TCR originated in a girl between 2 and 10 years old in good health and CMV-seropositive. CDR3 sequence reads: CASSSGLAHNSYEQYF. CDR3 DNA sequence: TGTGCCAGCAGTTCAGGACTAGCGCATAACTCCTACGAGCAGTACTTC.